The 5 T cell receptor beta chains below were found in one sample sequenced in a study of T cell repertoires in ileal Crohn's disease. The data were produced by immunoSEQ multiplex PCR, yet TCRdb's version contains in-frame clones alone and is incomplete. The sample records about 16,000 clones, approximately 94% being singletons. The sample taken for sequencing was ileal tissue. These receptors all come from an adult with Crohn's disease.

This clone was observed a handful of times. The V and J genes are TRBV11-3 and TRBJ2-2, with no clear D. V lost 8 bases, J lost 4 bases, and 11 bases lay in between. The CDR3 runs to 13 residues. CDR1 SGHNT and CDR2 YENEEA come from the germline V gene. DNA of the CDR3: TGTGCCAGCGCAGATTATGGCACCGGGGAGCTGTTTTTT. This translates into CASADYGTGELFF.

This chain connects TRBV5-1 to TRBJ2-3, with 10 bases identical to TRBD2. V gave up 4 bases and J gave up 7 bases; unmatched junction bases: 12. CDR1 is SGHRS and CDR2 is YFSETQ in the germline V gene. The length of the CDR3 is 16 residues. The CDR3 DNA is TGCGCCAGCAGCCTACAGGCAGCGGGGGGGGTTAATACGCAGTATTTT. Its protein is CASSLQAAGGVNTQYF.

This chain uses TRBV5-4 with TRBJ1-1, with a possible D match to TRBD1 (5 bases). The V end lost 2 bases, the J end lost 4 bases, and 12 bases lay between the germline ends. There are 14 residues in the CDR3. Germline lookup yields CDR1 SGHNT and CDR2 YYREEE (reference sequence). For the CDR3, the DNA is TGTGCCAGCAGCTTTGGAGCCGGGGGCACTGAAGCTTTCTTT. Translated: CASSFGAGGTEAFF. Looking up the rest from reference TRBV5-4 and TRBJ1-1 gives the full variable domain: ETGVTQSPTHLIKTRGQQVTLRCSSQSGHNTVSWYQQALGQGPQFIFQYYREEENGRGNFPPRFSGLQFPNYSSELNVNALELDDSALYLCASSFGAGGTEAFFGQGTRLTVV.

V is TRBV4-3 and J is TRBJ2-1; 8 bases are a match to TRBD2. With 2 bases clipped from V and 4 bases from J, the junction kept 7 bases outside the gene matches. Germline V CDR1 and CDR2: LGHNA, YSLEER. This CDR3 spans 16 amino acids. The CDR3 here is CASSQTSGGGYNEQFF. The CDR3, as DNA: TGCGCCAGCAGCCAAACCTCGGGGGGGGGATACAATGAGCAGTTCTTC.

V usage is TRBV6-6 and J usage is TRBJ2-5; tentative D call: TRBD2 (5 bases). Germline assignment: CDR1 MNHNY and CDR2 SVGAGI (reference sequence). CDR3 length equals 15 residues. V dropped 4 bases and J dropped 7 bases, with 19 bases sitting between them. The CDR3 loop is CASSFARMEVGTQYF. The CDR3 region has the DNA TGTGCCAGCAGTTTCGCAAGGATGGAGGTGGGGACCCAGTACTTC.